These T cell receptor beta chains were read from a single sample in a study of PD-1 blockade in classical Hodgkin lymphoma. The repertoire was sequenced with immunoSEQ multiplex PCR; TCRdb's copy has only in-frame clones and lacks some. Among approximately 41,000 clones listed, roughly two thirds were seen once. The sequencing here drew on peripheral blood mononuclear cells (PBMCs), taken before the fourth cycle of nivolumab. These TCRs come from a human donor with classical Hodgkin lymphoma. Each CDR3 is given with its conserved first and last residue. The order of the fields is J gene, D gene, V gene, clone size, CDR3 protein, CDR3 DNA. A D gene is named only where the DNA matches it firmly. Part of the rows lack a size; the others show once, few, many or a class for expanded clones.

>TRBJ1-1|-|TRBV11-2|-
CASSFLRASNEAFF
TGTGCCAGCAGCTTTCTGAGGGCCAGCAATGAAGCTTTCTTT
>TRBJ1-1|-|TRBV11-1|once
CASSSIRGRDTEAFF
TGTGCCAGCAGCTCGATCAGGGGTAGGGACACTGAAGCTTTCTTT
>TRBJ2-3|-|TRBV6-5|-
CASSYTGWADTQYF
TGTGCCAGCAGTTACACAGGGTGGGCAGATACGCAGTATTTT
>TRBJ1-5|TRBD1|TRBV27|few
CASSFLDRADQPQHF
TGTGCCAGCAGTTTCCTGGACAGGGCTGACCAGCCCCAGCATTTT
>TRBJ2-7|TRBD2|TRBV7-8|once
CASSIPGLAGGVTSYEQYF
TGTGCCAGCAGCATCCCGGGACTAGCGGGAGGGGTGACCTCCTACGAGCAGTACTTC
>TRBJ1-3|-|TRBV6-1|-
CASSDRAGGNTIYF
TGTGCCAGCAGTGATAGGGCAGGCGGAAACACCATATATTTT
>TRBJ2-5|-|TRBV6-5|-
CASSYRRDETQYF
TGTGCCAGCAGTTACCGAAGAGACGAGACCCAGTACTTC
>TRBJ1-4|TRBD1|TRBV10-3|-
CAISGQGNNEKLFF
TGTGCCATCAGCGGACAGGGGAATAATGAAAAACTGTTTTTT
>TRBJ1-2|TRBD1|TRBV28|-
CASRTPDGQGRGYTF
TGTGCCAGCAGAACCCCCGATGGACAGGGACGGGGCTACACCTTC
>TRBJ1-2|-|TRBV19|-
CASSIEGLYGYTF
TGTGCCAGTAGTATCGAGGGTCTCTATGGCTACACCTTC
>TRBJ2-2|-|TRBV15|once
CATSREQGGTGELFF
TGTGCCACCAGCAGAGAGCAGGGAGGAACCGGGGAGCTGTTTTTT
>TRBJ2-3|TRBD1|TRBV19|few
CASSIDRVSTDTQYF
TGTGCCAGTAGTATCGACAGGGTGAGCACAGATACGCAGTATTTT
>TRBJ2-1|TRBD1|TRBV9|-
CASSVTGAVYNEQFF
TGTGCCAGCAGCGTCACAGGGGCCGTATACAATGAGCAGTTCTTC
>TRBJ2-7|TRBD2|TRBV28|-
CASSFLDGRAYEQYF
TGTGCCAGCAGTTTCTTAGACGGGAGGGCCTACGAGCAGTACTTC
>TRBJ2-7|-|TRBV5-5|once
CASSPGTVAYEQYF
TGTGCCAGCAGCCCCGGGACGGTGGCCTACGAGCAGTACTTC
>TRBJ1-4|-|TRBV19|-
CASRLGTNEKLFF
TGTGCCAGTAGGTTGGGCACTAATGAAAAACTGTTTTTT
>TRBJ2-5|TRBD1|TRBV6-6|few
CASSYFWTGDKETQYF
TGTGCCAGCAGTTACTTTTGGACAGGGGACAAGGAGACCCAGTACTTC
>TRBJ2-4|TRBD1|TRBV7-8|-
CASGQGGAKNIQYF
TGTGCCAGCGGACAGGGGGGAGCCAAAAACATTCAGTACTTC
>TRBJ1-2|-|TRBV28|once
CASSLPLSYGYTF
TGTGCCAGCAGTTTGCCTTTGAGCTATGGCTACACCTTC
>TRBJ2-2|-|TRBV5-1|-
CASSLGAVNTGELFF
TGCGCCAGCAGCTTGGGAGCGGTGAACACCGGGGAGCTGTTTTTT
>TRBJ2-3|TRBD2|TRBV10-1|-
CASSGGGSTDTQYF
TGCGCCAGCAGCGGCGGGGGGAGCACAGATACGCAGTATTTT
>TRBJ1-6|TRBD1|TRBV5-1|few
CASTRTGDNSPLHF
TGCGCCAGCACACGGACAGGGGATAATTCACCCCTCCACTTT
>TRBJ1-1|TRBD1|TRBV18|-
CASSLDRGRGAFF
TGTGCCAGCTCCCTGGACAGGGGGCGCGGAGCTTTCTTT
>TRBJ1-4|TRBD1|TRBV5-1|-
CASTRGRGDEKLFF
TGCGCCAGCACCCGGGGCAGGGGGGACGAAAAACTGTTTTTT
>TRBJ1-4|-|TRBV30|medium-sized
CAGLKGRAREKLFF
TGTGCCGGATTAAAGGGACGGGCGAGAGAAAAACTGTTTTTT
>TRBJ2-5|-|TRBV2|-
CASSEALRQADETQYF
TGTGCCAGCAGTGAAGCGCTGCGGCAGGCGGACGAGACCCAGTACTTC
>TRBJ2-2|-|TRBV27|few
CASSQKRLINTGELFF
TGTGCCAGCAGCCAGAAGAGACTGATTAACACCGGGGAGCTGTTTTTT
>TRBJ1-2|-|TRBV30|-
CAWSVKSRGSYGYTF
TGTGCCTGGAGTGTAAAGTCCAGGGGCAGCTATGGCTACACCTTC
>TRBJ1-3|TRBD1|TRBV28|few
CASSLRGHSGNTIYF
TGTGCCAGCAGTTTGAGGGGGCACTCTGGAAACACCATATATTTT
>TRBJ1-1|-|TRBV19|-
CASRVTLMNTEAFF
TGTGCCAGTAGGGTGACACTTATGAACACTGAAGCTTTCTTT
>TRBJ2-3|-|TRBV28|-
CASSLGTVIDTQYF
TGTGCCAGCAGTCTGGGGACCGTCATAGATACGCAGTATTTT
>TRBJ1-2|-|TRBV14|-
CASSFRNRLLGYTF
TGTGCCAGCAGTTTCAGAAACAGGTTACTGGGCTACACCTTC
>TRBJ2-7|-|TRBV30|-
CAWSGREQYF
TGTGCCTGGAGCGGAAGGGAGCAGTACTTC
>TRBJ1-2|-|TRBV18|-
CASSPPSTRAGVYGYTF
TGTGCCAGCTCACCACCGAGCACCCGGGCTGGGGTCTATGGCTACACCTTC
>TRBJ2-7|-|TRBV28|-
CASGISGGGKDEQYF
TGTGCCAGCGGAATATCAGGAGGGGGCAAGGACGAGCAGTACTTC
>TRBJ2-7|-|TRBV28|once
CASSRPGTTYEQYF
TGTGCCAGCAGCCGCCCAGGTACCACCTACGAGCAGTACTTC
>TRBJ1-2|-|TRBV6-5|-
CASSYWGADGYTF
TGTGCCAGCAGTTACTGGGGGGCGGATGGCTACACCTTC
>TRBJ2-7|TRBD1|TRBV29-1|few
CSVDPGTGRHEQYF
TGCAGCGTTGATCCCGGGACAGGGCGTCACGAGCAGTACTTC
>TRBJ1-2|-|TRBV19|few
CASSILEDRFYGYTF
TGTGCCAGTAGTATACTGGAGGATAGATTCTATGGCTACACCTTC
>TRBJ2-3|TRBD2|TRBV4-3|-
CASSQEGLAGFTDTQYF
TGCGCCAGCAGCCAAGAGGGGCTAGCGGGGTTCACAGATACGCAGTATTTT
>TRBJ2-7|-|TRBV30|-
CAHAGRQGGMGYEQYF
TGTGCCCACGCAGGCCGGCAGGGAGGTATGGGCTACGAGCAGTACTTC
>TRBJ1-1|-|TRBV28|-
CASSFRTLRNTEAFF
TGTGCCAGCAGTTTCCGGACACTCCGGAACACTGAAGCTTTCTTT
>TRBJ2-5|-|TRBV9|-
CASSVGGGDGRETQYF
TGTGCCAGCAGCGTAGGAGGAGGGGACGGGCGAGAGACCCAGTACTTC
>TRBJ2-7|-|TRBV5-5|-
CASSLARGISYEQYF
TGTGCCAGCAGCTTGGCCAGGGGTATTTCCTACGAGCAGTACTTC
>TRBJ1-5|-|TRBV4-3|-
CASSQESGPNQPQHF
TGCGCCAGCAGCCAAGAATCGGGGCCCAATCAGCCCCAGCATTTT
>TRBJ2-7|-|TRBV5-1|-
CASSARPHPHEQYF
TGCGCCAGCAGCGCCAGGCCCCACCCCCACGAGCAGTACTTC
>TRBJ2-5|TRBD1|TRBV29-1|-
CSVGSGGGKTQYF
TGCAGCGTTGGTTCAGGGGGCGGGAAGACCCAGTACTTC
>TRBJ2-2|-|TRBV6-4|-
CASSYDPSAGELFF
TGTGCCAGCAGTTACGATCCCTCAGCTGGGGAGCTGTTTTTT
>TRBJ1-5|-|TRBV4-1|-
CASSRTAVVNQPQHF
TGCGCCAGCAGCCGTACAGCGGTGGTTAATCAGCCCCAGCATTTT
>TRBJ2-1|-|TRBV7-2|-
CASSLLSLGYNEQFF
TGTGCCAGCAGCTTACTCAGTCTGGGCTACAATGAGCAGTTCTTC
>TRBJ1-2|-|TRBV28|few
CASSLWGRGGYTF
TGTGCCAGCAGTTTGTGGGGCCGGGGGGGCTACACCTTC
>TRBJ2-7|-|TRBV6-5|-
CASRKDSPREQYF
TGTGCCAGCAGGAAGGACAGCCCTCGCGAGCAGTACTTC
>TRBJ1-2|-|TRBV6-5|medium-sized
CASRQGWEYGYTF
TGTGCCAGCAGACAGGGTTGGGAGTATGGCTACACCTTC
>TRBJ2-1|TRBD2|TRBV19|-
CATSGSPFSYNEQFF
TGTGCCACTAGCGGGAGCCCATTCTCCTACAATGAGCAGTTCTTC
>TRBJ2-3|-|TRBV4-3|many
CASSQVYRDTQYF
TGCGCCAGCAGCCAAGTCTACCGAGATACGCAGTATTTT
>TRBJ1-3|-|TRBV9|-
CASSAGDGAGNTIYF
TGTGCCAGCAGCGCCGGGGACGGCGCTGGAAACACCATATATTTT
>TRBJ1-1|-|TRBV6-1|few
CASSEVGPEAFF
TGTGCCAGCAGTGAAGTGGGGCCTGAAGCTTTCTTT
>TRBJ2-6|TRBD1|TRBV6-5|-
CASSRGISGANVLTF
TGTGCCAGCAGCAGGGGGATCTCTGGGGCCAACGTCCTGACTTTC
>TRBJ1-2|-|TRBV6-5|-
CASSYSDDYGYTF
TGTGCCAGCAGTTACTCAGATGACTATGGCTACACCTTC
>TRBJ1-1|-|TRBV28|-
CASSFGSRIEAFF
TGTGCCAGCAGTTTCGGTTCTCGAATAGAAGCTTTCTTT